Presented here are 19 T cell receptor beta chains from one specimen sequenced in a study of regulatory T cells in long-lasting Graves disease. Arm-PCR of CDR3 regions and iRepertoire HTBI primers were used to build TCR beta libraries. TCRdb recomputed calls from the multiplex PCR reads with MiXCR, one row per CDR3 protein. The top ten clones hold 15% to 20% of a sample with hundreds of thousands of distinct CDR3 sequences, approximately 15% of them seen once. Time point noted: newly diagnosed GD, antithyroid drugs for less than 3 months. The TCR library was made from RNA extracted from PBMCs. The same data also contributed to another study, on T cells in Graves' hyperthyroidism and ophthalmopathy.

The sample here was peripheral blood mononuclear cells (PBMCs), taken at new diagnosis, from a patient treated with antithyroid drugs. These receptors all come from a woman under 40 with Graves disease.

The chain links TRBV28 to TRBJ2-2; D possibly corresponds to TRBD2 (5 bases). This CDR3 has 15 residues. Trimming stripped 2 bases from V and 2 bases from J, with 9 bases between. Germline values: CDR1 MDHEN, CDR2 SYDVKM. The CDR3 DNA follows: TGTGCCAGCAGTTTACCCGGGATAAACACCGGGGAGCTGTTTTTT. The encoded protein is CASSLPGINTGELFF.

This clonotype has at least ten counts. The chain combines TRBV12-3 or TRBV12-4 with TRBJ2-7; D gene uncertain. This CDR3 contains 13 residues. Trimming shortened V by 3 bases and J by 6 bases, and 12 bases separated the two germline ends. CDR3 sequence: CASSFLSGREQYF. The CDR3 DNA reads TGTGCCAGCAGTTTTCTGTCCGGTCGCGAGCAGTACTTC.

This clonotype was counted only a few times. The chain joins TRBV6-1 to TRBJ2-7; no reliable D call. The CDR3 is made up of 16 amino acids. V shed 1 base and J shed 6 bases, with 19 bases lying between them. Looked up from germline, CDR1 is MNHNS and CDR2 is SASEGT. CDR3 sequence (DNA): TGTGCCAGCAGTGAAGTCTCGGTGGGTGCGCTTGCCGAGCAGTACTTC. Translation: CASSEVSVGALAEQYF.

The chain employs TRBV18 and TRBJ1-1; D unresolved. CDR1 is KGHSH, CDR2 LQKENI, per germline. Trimming left V 3 bases short and J 0 bases short, with 8 bases between. CDR3 length: 14 residues. DNA of the CDR3: TGTGCCAGCTCACCCTCGGTCATGAACACTGAAGCTTTCTTT. Translating it yields CASSPSVMNTEAFF.

This CDR3 is CASSRLAEVYEQYF. Written as DNA, the CDR3 is TGCGCCAGCAGCAGATTAGCGGAAGTCTACGAGCAGTACTTC. The chain employs TRBV4-1 and TRBJ2-7; possible D gene TRBD2, 6 bases. Trimming stripped 5 bases from V and 3 bases from J, with 14 bases between. The CDR3 is 14 amino acids. Germline CDR1 reads MGHRA; CDR2 reads YSYEKL.

In its sample, this clonotype was seen a few times. The chain carries TRBV19 and TRBJ2-2, with TRBD2 matching 11 bases. In germline, CDR1 is LNHDA, CDR2 SQIVND (reference sequence). This CDR3 contains 16 residues. V shed 5 bases, J shed 6 bases, and the junction held 8 bases outside the gene matches. CDR3 sequence: CASSATSGSYAGELFF. CDR3 in DNA: TGTGCCAGTAGTGCCACTAGCGGGAGTTACGCCGGGGAGCTGTTTTTT.

In its sample, this clonotype was seen many times. The chain employs TRBV3-1 and TRBJ1-5; perhaps TRBD1 as D (5 bases). The CDR3 runs 15 residues. CDR1 LGHDT and CDR2 YNNKEL come from the germline V gene (reference sequence). Trimming cost V 4 bases and J 4 bases, with 14 bases left between them. Written as DNA, the CDR3 is TGTGCCAGCAGCCGGGGCGGGTCCCGTAATCAGCCCCAGCATTTT. This codes for CASSRGGSRNQPQHF.

Remarks on this clonotype: Possible read error: a much larger clone is one base away. This chain uses TRBV2 with TRBJ2-7; D is unclear. CDR1 and CDR2 (germline): SNHLY, FYNNEI. The CDR3 totals 15 residues. The CDR3 sequence: CASSGRIISSYEQHF. For the CDR3, the DNA is TGTGCCAGCAGTGGGCGGATCATTAGCTCCTACGAGCAGCACTTC. Looking up the rest from reference TRBV2 and TRBJ2-7 gives the full variable domain: EPEVTQTPSHQVTQMGQEVILRCVPISNHLYFYWYRQILGQKVEFLVSFYNNEISEKSEIFDDQFSVERPDGSNFTLKIRSTKLEDSAMYFCASSGRIISSYEQHFGPGTRLTVT.

This clonotype was counted ten times or more. This chain joins TRBV28 and TRBJ1-5; D is ambiguous. The CDR3 is made up of 14 amino acids. V dropped 6 bases and J dropped 5 bases, with 14 bases sitting between them. CDR1 MDHEN and CDR2 SYDVKM come from the germline V gene. The CDR3 nucleotides read TGTGCCAGCAGCGTCTCGGGTGATTATCAGCCCCAGCATTTT. Translated: CASSVSGDYQPQHF. The full variable domain, its missing parts supplied by reference TRBV28 and TRBJ1-5, is DVKVTQSSRYLVKRTGEKVFLECVQDMDHENMFWYRQDPGLGLRLIYFSYDVKMKEKGDIPEGYSVSREKKERFSLILESASTNQTSMYLCASSVSGDYQPQHFGDGTRLSIL.

This clonotype was seen a handful of times. V usage is TRBV15 and J usage is TRBJ2-3, with 7 bases aligning to TRBD2. The CDR3 has 17 amino acids. The J segment lost 6 bases and the V segment lost 0 bases, leaving 12 bases of the junction unmatched. Per the germline V gene, CDR1 is LNHNV and CDR2 is YYDKDF (reference sequence). The chain's CDR3 is CATSRDFAGVEMDTQYF. Here the CDR3 DNA reads TGTGCCACCAGCAGAGATTTCGCGGGAGTTGAGATGGATACGCAGTATTTT. Drawing the rest from reference TRBV15 and TRBJ2-3, the complete variable domain is DAMVIQNPRYQVTQFGKPVTLSCSQTLNHNVMYWYQQKSSQAPKLLFHYYDKDFNNEADTPDNFQSRRPNTSFCFLDIRSPGLGDTAMYLCATSRDFAGVEMDTQYFGPGTRLTVL.

The rearrangement uses TRBV20-1 and TRBJ1-5; perhaps TRBD1 as D (5 bases). The CDR3 loop spans 15 amino acids. The V end lost 3 bases, the J end lost 11 bases, and 23 bases lay between the germline ends. Germline V gives CDR1 DFQATT, CDR2 SNEGSKA (reference sequence). The CDR3 sequence: CSASGEQEPNEAQHF. The CDR3 nucleotides read TGCAGTGCTAGTGGGGAACAGGAACCAAACGAGGCCCAGCATTTT.

As for this clonotype: It may be a read error: a sequence one base away is much more abundant. In this CDR3 the conserved last residue, phenylalanine or tryptophan, is missing, so a read error is likely. J is TRBJ1-5 and V is TRBV7-9; D not resolved. V lost 1 base to trimming and J lost 7 bases, with 8 bases between them. There are 13 residues in the CDR3. CDR1 and CDR2 from the germline V gene are SEHNR and FQNEAQ (reference sequence). The CDR3 here is CASSLGGEQPQHS. DNA of the CDR3: TGTGCCAGCAGCTTAGGTGGGGAACAGCCCCAGCATTCT.

This clonotype came up many times. The V and J genes are TRBV3-1 and TRBJ2-2; 9 nucleotides line up with TRBD2. V was pared by 0 bases and J by 8 bases, with 7 bases of the junction left unmatched. CDR1 and CDR2 from the germline V gene are LGHDT and YNNKEL (reference sequence). The CDR3 runs to 16 residues. The CDR3 protein is CASSQETSGVSGELFF. CDR3 in DNA: TGTGCCAGCAGCCAAGAGACTAGCGGAGTATCGGGGGAGCTGTTTTTT.

This clonotype occurred a few times. This chain joins TRBV14 and TRBJ1-1, with D uncertain. The CDR3 runs to 13 residues. The V and J ends lost 2 bases and 2 bases respectively, with 6 bases between them. Per the germline V gene, CDR1 is SGHDN and CDR2 is FVKESK. This CDR3 reads CASSQLQNTEAFF. CDR3 nucleotide sequence: TGTGCCAGCAGCCAACTTCAAAACACTGAAGCTTTCTTT. Complete variable domain (other parts from reference TRBV14 and TRBJ1-1): EAGVTQFPSHSVIEKGQTVTLRCDPISGHDNLYWYRRVMGKEIKFLLHFVKESKQDESGMPNNRFLAERTGGTYSTLKVQPAELEDSGVYFCASSQLQNTEAFFGQGTRLTVV.

The table lists this clonotype with many counts. The V gene is TRBV24-1, the J gene TRBJ2-3, with 7 bases aligning to TRBD1. The CDR3 contains 18 residues. Per the germline V gene, CDR1 is KGHDR and CDR2 is SFDVKD. V lost 0 bases to trimming and J lost 2 bases; unmatched junction nucleotides: 10. The CDR3 DNA follows: TGTGCCACCAGTGATTTGAACCGGGACAGATTCTTCACAGATACGCAGTATTTT. This sequence encodes CATSDLNRDRFFTDTQYF.

This clonotype was observed at least ten times. V usage is TRBV6-1 and J usage is TRBJ2-1; 7 bases agree with TRBD2. CDR3 size: 15 residues. V was clipped by 6 bases and J by 3 bases; unmatched bases: 8. CDR1 is MNHNS and CDR2 is SASEGT in the germline V gene. As DNA, the CDR3 is TGTGCCAGCAGCCTCGAAGCGGGAAACTACAATGAGCAGTTCTTC. Its protein product is CASSLEAGNYNEQFF.

This chain connects TRBV5-1 to TRBJ2-7; 13 bases align to TRBD2. Germline trimming cut 0 bases from V and 0 bases from J; bases unmatched to any gene: 3. CDR3 length: 17 amino acids. Germline assignment: CDR1 SGHRS and CDR2 YFSETQ. CDR3 nucleotide sequence: TGCGCCAGCAGCTTGGGAGGACTAGCGGGAGCCTCCTACGAGCAGTACTTC. This gives the protein CASSLGGLAGASYEQYF.

This clonotype was observed many times. The gene calls are TRBV6-1 and TRBJ1-2; 11 bases match TRBD1. CDR3 length: 14 amino acids. CDR1 is MNHNS and CDR2 is SASEGT in the germline V gene. The trim removed 8 bases at V and 3 bases at J, leaving 5 bases unmatched. CDR3 in amino acids: CASSTGQGDYGYTF. CDR3 coding DNA: TGTGCCAGCTCTACGGGACAGGGGGACTATGGCTACACCTTC.

There are many counts of this clonotype. The chain has TRBV5-1 and TRBJ1-5, with no clear D. Germline loops: CDR1 SGHRS, CDR2 YFSETQ. CDR3 length equals 13 residues. Trimming took off 0 bases at V and 7 bases at J, with 8 bases between the two ends. The CDR3 DNA is TGCGCCAGCAGCTTGGACTGGGGACAGCCCCAGCATTTT. This encodes CASSLDWGQPQHF.